This TCR beta chain was documented in a study of T cells in Graves' hyperthyroidism and ophthalmopathy. Study-level background: At initial diagnosis, before any treatment had begun, peripheral blood was obtained. Study-wide results and limits: Model output signaled ophthalmopathy a median approximately 6.2 months ahead of onset.

Regions amplified from RNA transcripts were the TCR beta CDR3 regions. When the TCR CDR3 underwent first-round RT-PCR, the HTBI primer set was used. From the multiplex PCR reads, TCRdb called clonotypes with MiXCR, one entry per CDR3 protein. The sample includes fewer than 650,000 distinct CDR3 sequences, 14% of them seen just once. Diagnoses used clinical symptoms, serum thyroxine and TRAb, thyroid ultrasound and orbital computed tomography. Trimming pared 8 bases from V and 0 bases from J, leaving 15 bases between. The CDR3 extends over 15 amino acids. Germline V gene lookup returns CDR1 SGHRS and CDR2 YFSETQ. At least ten counts were recorded for this clonotype. Its antigen is not identified.

The receptor comes from a woman aged 25 to 39 with Graves' hyperthyroidism that later progressed to Graves' ophthalmopathy. Sequencing was done on a sample of blood. The chain carries TRBV5-1 and TRBJ2-1; D ambiguous. The CDR3 loop is CASLKDPSSYNEQFF. Written as DNA, the CDR3 is TGCGCCAGTTTGAAGGATCCAAGCTCCTACAATGAGCAGTTCTTC.